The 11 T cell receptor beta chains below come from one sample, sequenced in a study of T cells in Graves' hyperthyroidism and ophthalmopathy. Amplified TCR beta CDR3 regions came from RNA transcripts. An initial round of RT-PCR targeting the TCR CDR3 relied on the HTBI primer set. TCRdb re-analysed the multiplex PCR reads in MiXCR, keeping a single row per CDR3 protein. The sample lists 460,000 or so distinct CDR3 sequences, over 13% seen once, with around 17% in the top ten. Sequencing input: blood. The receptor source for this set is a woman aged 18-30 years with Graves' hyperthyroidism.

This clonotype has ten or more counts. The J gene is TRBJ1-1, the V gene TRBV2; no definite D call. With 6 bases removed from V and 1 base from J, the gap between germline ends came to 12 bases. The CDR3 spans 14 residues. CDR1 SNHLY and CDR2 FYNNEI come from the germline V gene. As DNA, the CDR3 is TGTGCCAGCAGCCCTAGGGTCTCGAACACTGAAGCTTTCTTT. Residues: CASSPRVSNTEAFF.

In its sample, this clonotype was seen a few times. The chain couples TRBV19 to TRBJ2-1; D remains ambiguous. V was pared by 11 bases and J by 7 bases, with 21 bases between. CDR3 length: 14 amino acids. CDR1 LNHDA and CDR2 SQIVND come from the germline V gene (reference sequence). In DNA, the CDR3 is TGTGCCTCAAGCCAGACTGATCTTCGGAATGAGCAGTTCTTC. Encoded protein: CASSQTDLRNEQFF.

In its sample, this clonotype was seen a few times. The DNA of the CDR3 is TGTGCCAGCAGTCCGCTCGCAACAGGGGGCTGGGACGCTGAAGCTTTCTTT. As protein: CASSPLATGGWDAEAFF. The rearrangement uses TRBV6-1 and TRBJ1-1; 9 bases agree with TRBD1. CDR1 MNHNS and CDR2 SASEGT come from the germline V gene. The CDR3 covers 17 residues. J was trimmed by 6 bases and V by 5 bases; bases with no gene match: 16.

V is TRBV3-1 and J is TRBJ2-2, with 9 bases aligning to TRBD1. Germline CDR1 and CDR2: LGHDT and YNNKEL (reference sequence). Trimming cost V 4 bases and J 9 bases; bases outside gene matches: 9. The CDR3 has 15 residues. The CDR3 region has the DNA TGTGCCAGCAGCCTTGCCCGGGACAGGGCTTGGGAGCTGTTTTTT. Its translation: CASSLARDRAWELFF.

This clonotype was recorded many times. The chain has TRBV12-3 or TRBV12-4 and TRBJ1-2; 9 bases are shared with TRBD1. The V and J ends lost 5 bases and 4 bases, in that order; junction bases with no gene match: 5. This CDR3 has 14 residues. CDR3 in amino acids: CASSRTGESYGYTF. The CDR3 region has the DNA TGTGCCAGCAGTAGGACAGGGGAGTCCTATGGCTACACCTTC.

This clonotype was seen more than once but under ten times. CDR3 region: CASSIETEAFF. The CDR3 region has the DNA TGTGCCAGTAGTATAGAGACAGAAGCTTTCTTT. The V call is TRBV19, the J call TRBJ1-1; D uncertain. The CDR3 extends over 11 amino acids. Germline assignment: CDR1 LNHDA and CDR2 SQIVND (reference sequence). V lost 0 bases and J lost 8, with 4 bases in between.

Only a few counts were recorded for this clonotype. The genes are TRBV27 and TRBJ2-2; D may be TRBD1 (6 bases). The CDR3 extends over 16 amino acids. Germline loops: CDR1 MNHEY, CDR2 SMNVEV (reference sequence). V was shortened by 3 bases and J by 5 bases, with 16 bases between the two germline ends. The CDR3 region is CASSLPSTGATGELFF. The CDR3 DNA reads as TGTGCCAGCAGTTTGCCCTCGACAGGAGCTACCGGGGAGCTGTTTTTT.

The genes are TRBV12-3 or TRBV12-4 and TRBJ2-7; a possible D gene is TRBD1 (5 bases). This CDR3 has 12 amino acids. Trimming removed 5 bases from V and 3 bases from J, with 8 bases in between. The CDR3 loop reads CASSGADYEQYF. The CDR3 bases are TGTGCCAGCAGTGGGGCAGACTACGAGCAGTACTTC.

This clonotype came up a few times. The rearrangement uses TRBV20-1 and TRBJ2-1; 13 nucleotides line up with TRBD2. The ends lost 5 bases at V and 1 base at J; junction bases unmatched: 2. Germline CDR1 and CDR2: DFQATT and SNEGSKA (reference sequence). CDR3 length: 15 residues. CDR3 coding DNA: TGCAGTGCTGGGACTAGCGGGATATCCTACAATGAGCAGTTCTTC. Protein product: CSAGTSGISYNEQFF.

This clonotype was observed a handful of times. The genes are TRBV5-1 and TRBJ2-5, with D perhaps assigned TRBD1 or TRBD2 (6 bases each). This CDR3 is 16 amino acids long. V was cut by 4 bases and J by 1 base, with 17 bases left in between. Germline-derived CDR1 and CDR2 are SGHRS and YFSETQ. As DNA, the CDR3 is TGCGCCAGCAGCGGGAGGTCCGGGACACCCCAAGAGACCCAGTACTTC. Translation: CASSGRSGTPQETQYF.

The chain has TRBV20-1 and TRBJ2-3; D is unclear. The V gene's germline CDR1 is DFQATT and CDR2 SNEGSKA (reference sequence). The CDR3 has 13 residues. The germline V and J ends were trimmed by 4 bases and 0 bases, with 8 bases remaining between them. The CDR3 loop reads CSATDGSTDTQYF. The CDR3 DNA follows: TGCAGTGCTACAGACGGCAGCACAGATACGCAGTATTTT.